These 20 T cell receptor beta chains originate from one sample sequenced in a study of blood T cell repertoires in COVID-19. Assay: immunoSEQ multiplex PCR; the TCRdb copy retains only in-frame clones and omits some. Seen here are 170,000 or so clones, 85% to 90% observed once, and the top ten hold about 6.6%. Source material: PBMCs or T cells enriched from blood (not recorded which). These receptors originate from a woman aged 50 to 60 who had recovered from COVID-19.

This chain uses TRBV30 with TRBJ2-7; D not certain. Looked up from germline, CDR1 is GTSNPN and CDR2 is SVGIG (reference sequence). The V gene lost 2 bases and the J gene lost 7 bases, with 12 bases spanning the gap. The CDR3 spans 12 residues. CDR3 nucleotide sequence: TGTGCCTGGAGTCTCACTGGGCAGGAGCAGTACTTC. This gives the protein CAWSLTGQEQYF. The whole variable domain, remainder taken from reference TRBV30 and TRBJ2-7, is SQTIHQWPATLVQPVGSPLSLECTVEGTSNPNLYWYRQAAGRGLQLLFYSVGIGQISSEVPQNLSASRPQDRQFILSSKKLLLSDSGFYLCAWSLTGQEQYFGPGTRLTVT.

This chain connects TRBV4-3 to TRBJ1-4; D call uncertain. Trimming shortened V by 0 bases and J by 0 bases, and 11 bases separated the two germline ends. The CDR3 spans 17 residues. The germline CDR1 and CDR2 sequences are LGHNA and YSLEER. CDR3 sequence (DNA): TGCGCCAGCAGCCAAGAAAGCGGCCCGGCAACTAATGAAAAACTGTTTTTT. Protein: CASSQESGPATNEKLFF.

In its sample, this clone was seen once. This sample includes further DNA sequences coding for the same CDR3. The chain is built from TRBV6-2 or TRBV6-3 and TRBJ2-2, with D uncertain. Germline CDR1 is MNHEY and CDR2 is SVGEGT. The V and J ends lost 3 bases and 1 base respectively, with 6 bases between them. The CDR3 has 14 amino acids. CDR3 amino acids: CASSYQLNTGELFF. The CDR3 DNA sequence: TGTGCCAGCAGTTATCAGTTGAACACCGGGGAGCTGTTTTTT.

The chain employs TRBV19 and TRBJ1-5; D ambiguous. Germline values: CDR1 LNHDA, CDR2 SQIVND (reference sequence). With 5 bases removed from V and 0 bases from J, the gap between germline ends came to 8 bases. CDR3 length equals 14 residues. CDR3 nucleotides: TGTGCCAGTAGTTTAATAGCTAGCAATCAGCCCCAGCATTTT. Translating it yields CASSLIASNQPQHF.

This clone was counted between two and nine times. The chain couples TRBV19 to TRBJ1-3, with D tentatively TRBD1 (5 bases). This CDR3 contains 15 residues. Germline V CDR1 and CDR2: LNHDA, SQIVND (reference sequence). Trimming left V 7 bases short and J 6 bases short, with 19 bases between. The CDR3 DNA reads as TGTGCCAGTACCGTTGACGGGGGACTGTCAAACACCATATATTTT. It specifies CASTVDGGLSNTIYF.

Here the CDR3 reads CASSLGQGTGELFF. The CDR3 DNA reads TGTGCCAGCAGCTTGGGACAGGGAACCGGGGAGCTGTTTTTT. The chain is built from TRBV5-4 and TRBJ2-2; 7 positions agree with TRBD1. J was trimmed by 5 bases and V by 0 bases; bases with no gene match: 1. The CDR3 length is 14 residues. The germline V gene encodes CDR1 SGHNT and CDR2 YYREEE (reference sequence).

V usage is TRBV30 and J usage is TRBJ2-5; the match to TRBD2 covers 9 bases. This CDR3 is 14 amino acids long. Trimming at V came to 5 bases and at J to 1 base, leaving 5 bases not matched to a gene. Germline CDR1 is GTSNPN and CDR2 is SVGIG (reference sequence). The CDR3 region has the DNA TGTGCCTGGGGTTTAGCGGGGGCCCAAGAGACCCAGTACTTC. Translated, it gives CAWGLAGAQETQYF.

The gene calls are TRBV6-5 and TRBJ2-7; 7 bases align to TRBD1. V lost 6 bases to trimming and J lost 5 bases; unmatched junction nucleotides: 4. Germline values: CDR1 MNHEY, CDR2 SVGAGI. The CDR3 loop spans 12 amino acids. The CDR3 sequence: CASSDRVDEQYF. The CDR3 region has the DNA TGTGCCAGCAGCGACAGGGTCGACGAGCAGTACTTC.

The chain recombines TRBV12-3 or TRBV12-4 with TRBJ2-1; maybe TRBD1 (7 bases). The V end was cut by 6 bases, the J end by 9 bases, with 15 bases between. The CDR3 sequence is 13 residues long. The DNA of the CDR3 is TGTGCCAGCAGACCTCCAGGGGGAGGTGAGCAGTTCTTC. This encodes CASRPPGGGEQFF.

The genes are TRBV19 and TRBJ2-1, with 10 bases lining up with TRBD1. Per the germline V gene, CDR1 is LNHDA and CDR2 is SQIVND (reference sequence). The CDR3 is made up of 15 amino acids. V trimming: 6 bases; J trimming: 5 bases; junction bases outside the gene matches: 7. Written as DNA, the CDR3 is TGTGCCAGTAGCCGGCGGGACAGGGGCAACAATGAGCAGTTCTTC. The encoded protein is CASSRRDRGNNEQFF.

The J gene is TRBJ2-3, the V gene TRBV24-1; D might be TRBD1 (6 bases). V was trimmed by 4 bases and J by 3 bases, leaving 16 bases between them. The CDR3 runs 16 residues. The germline CDR1 and CDR2 sequences are KGHDR and SFDVKD. The CDR3 DNA reads TGTGCCACCAGTGACCCCGGACAGAAGGTTACAGATACGCAGTATTTT. Translated, it gives CATSDPGQKVTDTQYF.

The V gene is TRBV23-1, the J gene TRBJ1-1; the D gene is possibly TRBD1 (6 bases). TRBV23-1 is flagged as an ORF with uncertain function. Trimming cost V 2 bases and J 0 bases, with 13 bases left between them. The CDR3 has 16 residues. CDR3 amino acids: CASSQVQGWMNTEAFF. For the CDR3, the DNA is TGCGCCAGCAGTCAAGTACAGGGCTGGATGAACACTGAAGCTTTCTTT.

This sequence joins TRBV19 and TRBJ1-6; 10 bases line up with TRBD1. The CDR3 contains 15 residues. Germline trimming cut 5 bases from V and 7 bases from J; bases unmatched to any gene: 5. Looked up from germline, CDR1 is LNHDA and CDR2 is SQIVND (reference sequence). CDR3 DNA sequence: TGTGCCAGTAGTCTCGACAGGGGGCGCAATTCACCCCTCCACTTT. Its translation is CASSLDRGRNSPLHF.

The chain couples TRBV19 to TRBJ1-5; perhaps TRBD1 as D (6 bases). The germline V gene has CDR1 LNHDA and CDR2 SQIVND (reference sequence). The CDR3 has 16 amino acids. V lost 9 bases, J lost 0 bases, and 18 bases lay in between. CDR3 nucleotide sequence: TGTGCCAGCTCAAAAGGACAGTCTTATAGCAATCAGCCCCAGCATTTT. Protein: CASSKGQSYSNQPQHF. The variable domain in full, with the rest retrieved from reference TRBV19 and TRBJ1-5, is DGGITQSPKYLFRKEGQNVTLSCEQNLNHDAMYWYRQDPGQGLRLIYYSQIVNDFQKGDIAEGYSVSREKKESFPLTVTSAQKNPTAFYLCASSKGQSYSNQPQHFGDGTRLSIL.

The J gene is TRBJ2-3, the V gene TRBV7-9; 8 nucleotides match TRBD1. Germline CDR1 and CDR2: SEHNR and FQNEAQ (reference sequence). The CDR3 contains 14 residues. V dropped 5 bases and J dropped 4; count of bases not matched to a gene: 5. The CDR3: CASSPGGSADTQYF. Here the CDR3 DNA reads TGTGCCAGCAGCCCAGGGGGCTCAGCAGATACGCAGTATTTT.

The V gene is TRBV7-2, the J gene TRBJ1-2; TRBD1 matches 9 bases. Germline CDR1 and CDR2: SGHTA and FQGNSA. J was trimmed by 4 bases and V by 4 bases; bases with no gene match: 7. The CDR3 runs 15 residues. The CDR3 reads CASSSPGTGSYGYTF. CDR3 DNA: TGTGCCAGCAGCTCACCCGGGACAGGGTCCTATGGCTACACCTTC. The full variable domain, completed using reference TRBV7-2 and TRBJ1-2, is GAGVSQSPSNKVTEKGKDVELRCDPISGHTALYWYRQSLGQGLEFLIYFQGNSAPDKSGLPSDRFSAERTGGSVSTLTIQRTQQEDSAVYLCASSSPGTGSYGYTFGSGTRLTVV.

J is TRBJ1-3 and V is TRBV9, with no clear D. The CDR3 runs 13 residues. CDR1 is SGDLS and CDR2 is YYNGEE in the germline V gene. The germline V and J ends were trimmed by 6 bases and 5 bases, with 12 bases remaining between them. The chain's CDR3 is CASTGQPRNTIYF. Here the CDR3 DNA reads TGTGCCAGCACGGGTCAACCCAGAAACACCATATATTTT.

The rearrangement links TRBV3-1 (or the pseudogene TRBV3-2) to TRBJ2-7, with a possible D match to TRBD1 (6 bases). V gave up 0 bases and J gave up 4 bases, with 13 bases separating them. Germline CDR1 reads LGHDT; CDR2 reads YNNKEL (reference sequence). The CDR3 consists of 15 residues. As DNA, the CDR3 is TGTGCCAGCAGCCAAGAATCAGGGGCGTTTTACGAGCAGTACTTC. Amino acids: CASSQESGAFYEQYF.

This chain uses TRBV5-1 with TRBJ1-4; TRBD1 aligns across 7 bases. The CDR3 runs 15 residues. Germline V gene sequence: CDR1 SGHRS, CDR2 YFSETQ. The V segment lost 4 bases and the J segment 5 bases; nucleotides outside the gene matches: 8. The CDR3 nucleotides read TGCGCCAGCAGCCGACAACAGGGGCCGAATGAAAAACTGTTTTTT. It yields the protein CASSRQQGPNEKLFF.

The chain uses TRBV7-2 and TRBJ2-7; 8 nucleotides agree with TRBD2. V lost 2 bases to trimming and J lost 4 bases; unmatched junction nucleotides: 7. The CDR3 spans 15 residues. Germline V gene lookup returns CDR1 SGHTA and CDR2 FQGNSA. Here the CDR3 DNA reads TGTGCCAGCAGCTTATACAGCGGGGGCGAATACGAGCAGTACTTC. Protein: CASSLYSGGEYEQYF.